This paragraph reports one T cell receptor (beta chain). The data belong to a study of blood T cell repertoires in COVID-19. Overall study context: The United States, Italy and Spain provided the acute and convalescent COVID-19 samples. The cDNA or gDNA used as material had been derived from T cells, B-cell-depleted T cells, or PBMCs.

CDR1 SGDLS and CDR2 YYNGEE come from the germline V gene. The CDR3 spans 13 residues. The V and J ends lost 3 bases and 2 bases respectively, with 8 bases between them. Original processing methods: For nucleated cells, counts were estimated from reference gene primer amplification. Clones were sequenced by immunoSEQ multiplex PCR, and TCRdb holds only the in-frame ones, with some missing. V and J calls and clone size are as listed in that table; D and trimming were resolved from the DNA. The sample carries roughly 280,000 clones, under 90% recorded once. The TCR sequence derives from a man aged 50-60 years with acute or convalescent COVID-19. The sequenced sample consisted of peripheral blood. V and J are TRBV9 and TRBJ2-5; D might be TRBD1 (5 bases). CDR3 amino acids: CASSAQVQETQYF. CDR3 bases: TGTGCCAGCAGCGCACAGGTTCAAGAGACCCAGTACTTC.